The source of this TCR beta chain is a study of shared T cell receptors in the human thymus. The length of the CDR3 is 15 residues. V was pared by 2 bases and J by 7 bases, with 18 bases between. Germline V gives CDR1 LGHNA, CDR2 YSLEER. Generated by immunoSEQ multiplex PCR, the TCRdb table keeps only in-frame clones and is missing some. The data hold about 400,000 clones, with approximately 95% observed a single time. The rearrangement links TRBV4-3 to TRBJ2-7; the D gene is possibly TRBD1 (6 bases). This TCR was recovered from a human donor. The specimen was thymocytes. CDR3 DNA sequence: TGCGCCAGCAGCCAATCAACCGGGACACACGCAGAGCAGTACTTC. It codes for CASSQSTGTHAEQYF.